The 17 T cell receptor beta chains in this list originate from one sample, sequenced in a study of spatial heterogeneity in lung cancer. Study results and caveats: Tumor mutation count correlated with how many alpha and beta TCRs expanded intratumorally.

Each CDR3 protein is one row after TCRdb ran MiXCR on the 5' RACE reads. Of about 16,000 distinct CDR3 sequences listed, nearly 7% are singletons. Antigens for these TCRs are unknown. Noted time point: sample taken at primary tumor resection. The input for sequencing was lung tumor tissue, taken at surgery. The receptor set was obtained from a female donor with early-stage non-small cell lung cancer.

This rearrangement joins TRBV7-9 to TRBJ2-4, with D possibly being TRBD1 (6 bases). V lost 5 bases, J lost 4 bases, and 18 bases lay in between. The CDR3 has 16 amino acids. Germline CDR1 SEHNR, CDR2 FQNEAQ (reference sequence). CDR3 residues: CASSRTGAGQKNIQYF. The CDR3 nucleotides are TGTGCCAGCAGCAGAACCGGGGCCGGACAGAAAAACATTCAGTACTTC. Full variable domain (rest looked up from reference TRBV7-9 and TRBJ2-4): DTGVSQNPRHKITKRGQNVTFRCDPISEHNRLYWYRQTLGQGPEFLTYFQNEAQLEKSRLLSDRFSAERPKGSFSTLEIQRTEQGDSAMYLCASSRTGAGQKNIQYFGAGTRLSVL.

This clonotype occurred many times. The gene calls are TRBV28 and TRBJ1-4, with a weak D call TRBD1 (5 bases). Germline V gene lookup returns CDR1 MDHEN and CDR2 SYDVKM. Trimming took off 5 bases at V and 9 bases at J, with 16 bases between the two ends. There are 14 residues in the CDR3. The CDR3 loop is CASSQTGDAKKLFF. CDR3 sequence (DNA): TGTGCCAGCAGTCAAACCGGGGACGCGAAAAAACTGTTTTTT.

The chain is built from TRBV18 and TRBJ1-4, with 8 bases lining up with TRBD1. V lost 5 bases to trimming and J lost 8 bases; unmatched junction nucleotides: 10. The CDR3 totals 15 residues. Germline CDR1 KGHSH, CDR2 LQKENI. The CDR3 spells CASSSGQGSEEKLFF. The CDR3 nucleotides read TGTGCCAGCTCATCAGGACAGGGTAGTGAAGAAAAACTGTTTTTT.

This clonotype was seen a handful of times. The chain couples TRBV3-1 to TRBJ2-7, with 7 bases identical to TRBD2. After removal of 1 base from V and 3 bases from J, the junction contained 6 bases not matched to a gene. The CDR3 has 15 residues. CDR1 LGHDT and CDR2 YNNKEL come from the germline V gene (reference sequence). The CDR3 nucleotides read TGTGCCAGCAGCCAAGCGCGCGGGGGACTCTACGAGCAGTACTTC. Translated, it gives CASSQARGGLYEQYF.

Written as DNA, the CDR3 is TGTGCCAGCTCACCTCAGAGACAGGGGACTAATGAAAAACTGTTTTTT. It is translated as CASSPQRQGTNEKLFF. The rearrangement uses TRBV18 and TRBJ1-4, with 8 positions matching TRBD1. Trimming at V came to 3 bases and at J to 2 bases, leaving 5 bases not matched to a gene. The CDR3 loop spans 16 amino acids. Germline V CDR1 and CDR2: KGHSH, LQKENI.

This clonotype was observed at least ten times. V gene TRBV3-1 combines with J gene TRBJ1-1; tentative D call: TRBD1 (5 bases). Trimming stripped 4 bases from V and 1 base from J, with 7 bases between. CDR1 and CDR2 from the germline V gene are LGHDT and YNNKEL (reference sequence). This CDR3 spans 13 amino acids. The CDR3 region is CASSRTGNTEAFF. The CDR3 nucleotides read TGTGCCAGCAGCCGAACAGGGAACACTGAAGCTTTCTTT.

This clonotype was detected many times. V is TRBV20-1 and J is TRBJ1-2, with D hard to call. The germline V gene encodes CDR1 DFQATT and CDR2 SNEGSKA (reference sequence). There are 14 residues in the CDR3. Between the trimmed V and J ends, which lost 0 bases and 5 bases, there was a span of 13 bases. The CDR3 DNA sequence: TGCAGTGCTAGAGACGGGGTCCTAGAGTATGGCTACACCTTC. Protein: CSARDGVLEYGYTF.

The chain employs TRBV7-8 and TRBJ2-7, with D possibly matching TRBD2 (5 bases). The germline V and J ends were trimmed by 4 bases and 11 bases, with 15 bases remaining between them. Germline CDR1 SGHVS, CDR2 FQNEAQ. The CDR3 loop spans 12 amino acids. The CDR3 sequence: CASSSSGGVKYF. For the CDR3, the DNA is TGTGCCAGCAGCTCGAGCGGTGGGGTAAAGTACTTC.

This clonotype showed up many times. The rearrangement uses TRBV29-1 and TRBJ2-2; 10 nucleotides agree with TRBD1. The V gene end was trimmed by 3 bases and the J gene end by 6 bases; junction bases not matched to a gene: 7. The CDR3 consists of 15 residues. Germline V gene lookup returns CDR1 SQVTM and CDR2 ANQGSEA. Written as DNA, the CDR3 is TGCAGCGTTGATGGTGGGACAGGGGTGTCCGGGGAGCTGTTTTTT. Translated, it gives CSVDGGTGVSGELFF.

The J gene is TRBJ2-3, the V gene TRBV27; D gene unclear. V lost 4 bases to trimming and J lost 2 bases, with 19 bases between them. There are 17 residues in the CDR3. The germline V gene encodes CDR1 MNHEY and CDR2 SMNVEV (reference sequence). The CDR3 bases are TGTGCCAGCAGTTCCACGTTGACATTCACGGCCACAGATACGCAGTATTTT. It is translated as CASSSTLTFTATDTQYF.

This clonotype was seen more than once but under ten times. The V call is TRBV18, the J call TRBJ2-5; a weak D match, TRBD2 (5 bases). V lost 4 bases and J lost 10, with 16 bases in between. CDR3 length equals 13 residues. CDR1 is KGHSH, CDR2 LQKENI, per germline. CDR3 coding DNA: TGTGCCAGCTCACTAAAGGACTCTGGGAACCAGTACTTC. As protein: CASSLKDSGNQYF.

This clonotype was found many times. V is TRBV29-1 and J is TRBJ2-1; 9 nucleotides match TRBD1. This CDR3 is 13 amino acids long. CDR1 is SQVTM, CDR2 ANQGSEA, per germline. V shed 6 bases, J shed 7 bases, and the junction held 7 bases outside the gene matches. In DNA, the CDR3 is TGCAGCGTGGGACAGGGTCTAAGGAATGAGCAGTTCTTC. It is translated as CSVGQGLRNEQFF.

A few counts support this clonotype. The J gene is TRBJ1-3, the V gene TRBV9; the match to TRBD1 covers 7 bases. V was pared by 3 bases and J by 13 bases, with 7 bases of the junction left unmatched. Germline V gene lookup returns CDR1 SGDLS and CDR2 YYNGEE. This CDR3 contains 12 residues. The CDR3 is CASSALQGRIYF. The CDR3 DNA sequence: TGTGCCAGCAGCGCTTTACAGGGGCGAATATATTTT.

The rearrangement uses TRBV12-2 and TRBJ1-4; the listed D gene, TRBD1, was not tested against the DNA. TRBV12-2 is a known pseudogene. The length of the CDR3 is 23 residues. CDR3 sequence reads: CASRLPGKITGTESTRANEKLFF. The DNA for the CDR3 is TGTGCAAGTCGCTTACCCGGGAAGATCACCGGGACAGAATCGACAAGGGCTAATGAAAAACTGTTTTTT.

Ten or more counts support this clonotype. This chain connects TRBV11-2 to TRBJ1-6; TRBD1 matches 8 bases. The CDR3 has 15 amino acids. Unmatched junction bases numbered 4, after V lost 5 bases and J lost 4 bases. Germline-derived CDR1 and CDR2 are SGHAT and FQNNGV. The CDR3: CASSLRTGYNSPLHF. DNA of the CDR3: TGTGCCAGCAGCCTTCGGACAGGGTATAATTCACCCCTCCACTTT.

In its sample, this clonotype is medium-sized. The CDR3 loop is CASSFRPGAVREQYF. The CDR3 region has the DNA TGTGCCAGCAGTTTTCGCCCGGGGGCGGTGAGGGAGCAGTACTTC. This rearrangement joins TRBV12-3 or TRBV12-4 to TRBJ2-7; D could derive from TRBD1 or TRBD2 (6 bases each). This CDR3 is 15 amino acids long. V shed 3 bases and J shed 7 bases, with 19 bases lying between them.

This sequence joins TRBV18 and TRBJ1-6; weak D call: TRBD1 (5 bases). The V end was cut by 8 bases, the J end by 6 bases, with 14 bases between. CDR1 and CDR2 from the germline V gene are KGHSH and LQKENI. The length of the CDR3 is 14 residues. The CDR3 loop is CASTETDSNSPLHF. Here the CDR3 DNA reads TGTGCCAGCACGGAGACAGACTCTAATTCACCCCTCCACTTT.